The 32 T cell receptor beta chains given below trace back to one sample, sequenced in a study of early T cells in non-severe SARS-CoV-2 infection. TCRdb processed the 5' RACE reads anew with MiXCR; each CDR3 protein has one entry. The sample comprises 70,000 to 95,000 distinct CDR3 sequences, 11% to 15% of which are singletons, and about a tenth rests with the top ten. Sequencing was done on a sample of whole blood. The source is an adult who was a healthcare worker with PCR-confirmed SARS-CoV-2 infection or an uninfected control (not recorded which).

This clonotype has only a few counts. This chain connects TRBV11-2 to TRBJ1-4, with D possibly matching TRBD1 (5 bases). Germline CDR1 and CDR2: SGHAT and FQNNGV. The CDR3 is 14 residues long. V lost 1 base to trimming and J lost 8 bases, with 11 bases between them. The CDR3 spells CASSLGGVGEKLFF. CDR3 DNA: TGTGCCAGCAGCTTAGGAGGGGTTGGGGAAAAACTGTTTTTT.

The rearrangement uses TRBV28 and TRBJ2-3, with TRBD2 identical over 12 bases. CDR1 is MDHEN and CDR2 is SYDVKM in the germline V gene. V dropped 4 bases and J dropped 5; count of bases not matched to a gene: 16. The CDR3 loop spans 19 amino acids. DNA for the CDR3: TGTGCCAGCAGTTCCCAATCGAACCCTAGCGGGGGGGCCATAGATACGCAGTATTTT. Translated: CASSSQSNPSGGAIDTQYF.

The chain recombines TRBV20-1 with TRBJ2-7; possible D gene TRBD1, 6 bases. This CDR3 has 13 residues. V lost 3 bases to trimming and J lost 3 bases, with 12 bases between them. Germline V gene lookup returns CDR1 DFQATT and CDR2 SNEGSKA (reference sequence). CDR3 sequence (DNA): TGCAGTGCTAGCCGGGCAGGGGTCTACGAGCAGTACTTC. It yields the protein CSASRAGVYEQYF.

V and J are TRBV10-3 and TRBJ2-7; unclear D gene. The CDR3 runs 12 residues. V gave up 3 bases and J gave up 4 bases, with 7 bases separating them. CDR1 is ENHRY and CDR2 is SYGVKD in the germline V gene. DNA of the CDR3: TGTGCCATCAGTGACCAAGGTTACGAGCAGTACTTC. Its protein product is CAISDQGYEQYF.

This rearrangement joins TRBV4-3 to TRBJ1-1; D may be TRBD1 (6 bases). V was clipped by 0 bases and J by 4 bases, with 18 bases between them. CDR3 length: 17 amino acids. Germline CDR1 is LGHNA and CDR2 is YSLEER. CDR3 sequence (DNA): TGCGCCAGCAGCCAAGAATGGGCGGTCAGGGGAGTCACTGAAGCTTTCTTT. It yields the protein CASSQEWAVRGVTEAFF.

This sequence joins TRBV10-3 and TRBJ2-5; D possibly corresponds to TRBD2 (5 bases). This CDR3 has 14 residues. From germline, CDR1 is ENHRY and CDR2 SYGVKD. The V gene lost 8 bases and the J gene lost 0 bases, with 13 bases spanning the gap. CDR3 DNA sequence: TGTGCCATCCAATCCGGGAACAACCAAGAGACCCAGTACTTC. Protein: CAIQSGNNQETQYF.

This clonotype was detected many times. The chain is built from TRBV3-1 and TRBJ2-7; D might be TRBD1 or TRBD2, each matching 5 bases. Per the germline V gene, CDR1 is LGHDT and CDR2 is YNNKEL (reference sequence). This CDR3 has 13 residues. V was pared by 3 bases and J by 7 bases, with 13 bases between. The CDR3 spells CASSQGTPGEQYF. CDR3 coding DNA: TGTGCCAGCAGCCAGGGGACGCCGGGTGAGCAGTACTTC.

This chain links TRBV19 with TRBJ1-6, with D perhaps TRBD1 (5 bases). Germline CDR1 is LNHDA and CDR2 is SQIVND (reference sequence). Trimming pared 7 bases from V and 8 bases from J, leaving 12 bases between. This CDR3 has 13 residues. CDR3 sequence (DNA): TGTGCCAGTACATCGGGGGTGTATTCACCCCTCCACTTT. Amino acid sequence: CASTSGVYSPLHF.

In this sample, this clonotype turned up a few times. CDR3 coding DNA: TGTGCCAGCAGTTTATCCAGGCGTCGTGTCACAGATACGCAGTATTTT. It is translated as CASSLSRRRVTDTQYF. The chain is built from TRBV27 and TRBJ2-3, with D uncertain. The CDR3 runs 16 residues. The germline V gene encodes CDR1 MNHEY and CDR2 SMNVEV (reference sequence). Trimming shortened V by 0 bases and J by 2 bases, and 12 bases separated the two germline ends.

This chain uses TRBV27 with TRBJ1-2; 7 positions match TRBD1. This CDR3 is 16 amino acids long. Trimming removed 2 bases from V and 5 bases from J; junction bases left unmatched: 11. CDR1 and CDR2 (germline): MNHEY, SMNVEV (reference sequence). In DNA, the CDR3 is TGTGCCAGCAGTTTAGCTCAGGGGGGGAACTATTATGGCTACACCTTC. Amino acid sequence: CASSLAQGGNYYGYTF.

This clonotype has only a few counts. The genes are TRBV12-3 or TRBV12-4 and TRBJ2-7, with 8 positions matching TRBD1. The CDR3 has 15 amino acids. V lost 3 bases and J lost 7; bases outside the gene matches: 11. The CDR3, as DNA: TGTGCCAGCAGTTTTCGGGCAGGGGGCAGCTGGGAGCAGTACTTC. Encoded protein: CASSFRAGGSWEQYF.

The chain carries TRBV7-9 and TRBJ2-3; TRBD2 aligns across 11 bases. The length of the CDR3 is 17 residues. Per the germline V gene, CDR1 is SEHNR and CDR2 is FQNEAQ (reference sequence). With V trimmed by 2 bases and J by 1 base, 5 bases remained unmatched. CDR3 amino acids: CASSLIPGLAGTDTQYF. The DNA for the CDR3 is TGTGCCAGCAGCTTAATCCCGGGACTAGCGGGCACAGATACGCAGTATTTT.

The CDR3 here is CASSLQGVETTEAFF. The CDR3 nucleotides are TGTGCCAGCAGCCTACAGGGAGTAGAGACCACTGAAGCTTTCTTT. The chain couples TRBV7-3 to TRBJ1-1, with D possibly TRBD1 on 6 matching bases. V was pared by 5 bases and J by 4 bases, with 17 bases between. CDR3 size: 15 residues. Looked up from germline, CDR1 is SGHTA and CDR2 is FQGTGA.

Many counts were recorded for this clonotype. V gene TRBV28 combines with J gene TRBJ2-1, with 7 bases aligning to TRBD2. CDR1 is MDHEN, CDR2 SYDVKM, per germline. The CDR3 totals 16 residues. With V trimmed by 2 bases and J by 10 bases, 14 bases remained unmatched. CDR3 DNA: TGTGCCAGCAGTTTAGGAATACGGGGGGTCCAGGAGGAGCAGTTCTTC. This encodes CASSLGIRGVQEEQFF.

This rearrangement joins TRBV11-2 to TRBJ2-3; 7 nucleotides align to TRBD1. The CDR3 is 17 residues long. V dropped 0 bases and J dropped 3; count of bases not matched to a gene: 9. Germline assignment: CDR1 SGHAT and CDR2 FQNNGV. The CDR3 coding sequence is TGTGCCAGCAGCTTAGAAAACAGGGGTCATCGGACAGATACGCAGTATTTT. Its translation: CASSLENRGHRTDTQYF.

This clonotype was counted a single time. The rearrangement joins TRBV5-1 to TRBJ2-7, with D possibly being TRBD1 or TRBD2 (5 bases each). The germline V and J ends were trimmed by 4 bases and 2 bases, with 13 bases remaining between them. The CDR3 covers 14 residues. Germline V gene lookup returns CDR1 SGHRS and CDR2 YFSETQ. The CDR3 loop reads CASSRGVGAYEQYF. The CDR3 DNA is TGCGCCAGCAGCCGGGGCGTAGGGGCCTACGAGCAGTACTTC.

The J gene is TRBJ2-7, the V gene TRBV5-1; 7 bases agree with TRBD1. Germline values: CDR1 SGHRS, CDR2 YFSETQ. J lost 3 bases, V lost 3 bases, and 6 bases had no gene match. The CDR3 extends over 14 amino acids. Here the CDR3 reads CASSSNRGYYEQYF. DNA for the CDR3: TGCGCCAGCAGCTCGAACAGGGGTTACTACGAGCAGTACTTC.

This clonotype was counted ten times or more. The rearrangement links TRBV2 to TRBJ2-3, with 11 bases that match TRBD2. The V gene end was trimmed by 4 bases and the J gene end by 2 bases; junction bases not matched to a gene: 2. The germline CDR1 and CDR2 sequences are SNHLY and FYNNEI. The CDR3 length is 15 residues. The CDR3 region is CASSGLAGNTDTQYF. The CDR3 DNA sequence: TGTGCCAGCAGTGGACTAGCGGGGAACACAGATACGCAGTATTTT.

The gene calls are TRBV7-9 and TRBJ2-5, with TRBD2 identical over 10 bases. The junction had 11 bases not matched to a gene; V was cut back by 1 base and J by 0 bases. The germline CDR1 and CDR2 sequences are SEHNR and FQNEAQ (reference sequence). This CDR3 has 19 amino acids. The CDR3 spells CASSLVAGLAWGYQETQYF. CDR3 nucleotide sequence: TGTGCCAGCAGCTTAGTGGCGGGACTAGCGTGGGGATACCAAGAGACCCAGTACTTC. The full variable domain, completed using reference TRBV7-9 and TRBJ2-5, is DTGVSQNPRHKITKRGQNVTFRCDPISEHNRLYWYRQTLGQGPEFLTYFQNEAQLEKSRLLSDRFSAERPKGSFSTLEIQRTEQGDSAMYLCASSLVAGLAWGYQETQYFGPGTRLLVL.

As to this clonotype: Compared with germline, one end of the junction differs, possibly owing to a read error. The chain uses TRBV12-3 or TRBV12-4 and TRBJ2-3; TRBD2 matches 9 bases. This CDR3 is built from 14 residues. In DNA, the CDR3 is TGTGCCAGCAGTCTAGCGGGGCCCACAGATACGCAGTATTTT. Translation: CASSLAGPTDTQYF.

This clonotype appeared a few times. This sequence joins TRBV19 and TRBJ2-3, with D maybe TRBD2 (6 bases). Germline CDR1 reads LNHDA; CDR2 reads SQIVND (reference sequence). The CDR3 runs to 14 residues. With 6 bases removed from V and 6 bases from J, the gap between germline ends came to 16 bases. The CDR3 reads CASSAFPGLDTQYF. Here the CDR3 DNA reads TGTGCCAGTAGCGCTTTCCCGGGACTGGATACGCAGTATTTT.

This chain connects TRBV2 to TRBJ2-5; D not certain. Trimming pared 8 bases from V and 0 bases from J, leaving 13 bases between. The germline gives CDR1 SNHLY, CDR2 FYNNEI. This CDR3 spans 14 amino acids. The CDR3: CASWRLVYQETQYF. CDR3 bases: TGTGCCAGCTGGCGGTTAGTATACCAAGAGACCCAGTACTTC.

This clonotype was recorded a few times. J is TRBJ1-5 and V is TRBV19; TRBD1 is a possible D gene (6 bases). The CDR3 is 13 amino acids. The V end was cut by 4 bases, the J end by 7 bases, with 11 bases between. Looked up from germline, CDR1 is LNHDA and CDR2 is SQIVND (reference sequence). The CDR3 bases are TGTGCCAGTAGTACCAACAGGGACCAGCCCCAGCATTTT. Translated: CASSTNRDQPQHF. The full variable domain, in which reference TRBV19 and TRBJ1-5 provide the parts outside the CDR3, is DGGITQSPKYLFRKEGQNVTLSCEQNLNHDAMYWYRQDPGQGLRLIYYSQIVNDFQKGDIAEGYSVSREKKESFPLTVTSAQKNPTAFYLCASSTNRDQPQHFGDGTRLSIL.

This clonotype was counted between two and nine times. For the CDR3, the DNA is TGTGCCAGCAGCTGGAGAGAGACCCAGTACTTC. Its translation: CASSWRETQYF. The V call is TRBV7-2, the J call TRBJ2-5; D gene uncertain. V was clipped by 4 bases and J by 4 bases, with 4 bases between them. The germline V gene has CDR1 SGHTA and CDR2 FQGNSA. This CDR3 comprises 11 residues.

This clonotype came up many times. The chain couples TRBV6-1 to TRBJ1-4, with no clear D. CDR1 is MNHNS, CDR2 SASEGT, per germline. The CDR3 has 15 residues. V was clipped by 5 bases and J by 6 bases, with 16 bases between them. CDR3 sequence (DNA): TGTGCCAGCAGTCCCCGACGCGTGGGCCATGAAAAACTGTTTTTT. It encodes CASSPRRVGHEKLFF.

The chain has TRBV30 and TRBJ1-1, with D perhaps TRBD1 (6 bases). V was clipped by 2 bases and J by 7 bases, with 11 bases between them. The CDR3 consists of 12 residues. The germline V gene has CDR1 GTSNPN and CDR2 SVGIG (reference sequence). CDR3 in DNA: TGTGCCTGGAGTCCAGGACAGATTGAAGCTTTCTTT. Its translation: CAWSPGQIEAFF.

Ten or more counts support this clonotype. The rearrangement joins TRBV5-5 to TRBJ1-5; D ambiguous. Germline V lookup: CDR1 SGHKS, CDR2 YYEKEE (reference sequence). Trimming shortened V by 3 bases and J by 7 bases, and 17 bases separated the two germline ends. The CDR3 length is 15 residues. The CDR3 DNA sequence: TGTGCCAGCAGCTCATTCTCAGGCCGGGGACAGCCCCAGCATTTT. As protein: CASSSFSGRGQPQHF. The full variable domain, with the rest looked up from reference TRBV5-5 and TRBJ1-5, is DAGVTQSPTHLIKTRGQQVTLRCSPISGHKSVSWYQQVLGQGPQFIFQYYEKEERGRGNFPDRFSARQFPNYSSELNVNALLLGDSALYLCASSSFSGRGQPQHFGDGTRLSIL.

There are many counts of this clonotype. The chain has TRBV28 and TRBJ1-4; no clear D. This CDR3 has 14 amino acids. V was clipped by 6 bases and J by 3 bases, with 11 bases between them. The germline CDR1 and CDR2 sequences are MDHEN and SYDVKM. The CDR3, as DNA: TGTGCCAGCAGCCAGACGGGATCTAATGAAAAACTGTTTTTT. Its protein is CASSQTGSNEKLFF.

This clonotype was picked up a small number of times. This chain joins TRBV29-1 and TRBJ2-2, with a tentative D call TRBD1 (6 bases). In germline, CDR1 is SQVTM, CDR2 ANQGSEA. V lost 8 bases and J lost 0, with 13 bases in between. CDR3 length equals 14 residues. The CDR3 protein is CSFRTAANTGELFF. As DNA, the CDR3 is TGCAGCTTCAGGACAGCCGCGAACACCGGGGAGCTGTTTTTT.

The V and J genes are TRBV6-5 and TRBJ1-6; tentatively, D is TRBD1 (5 bases). With 5 bases removed from V and 4 bases from J, the gap between germline ends came to 6 bases. Germline loops: CDR1 MNHEY, CDR2 SVGAGI. The CDR3 is made up of 13 amino acids. The DNA of the CDR3 is TGTGCCAGCAGTGACAGATATAATTCACCCCTCCACTTT. This codes for CASSDRYNSPLHF.

V gene TRBV6-1 combines with J gene TRBJ1-2; no clear D. Trimming removed 7 bases from V and 0 bases from J, with 9 bases in between. CDR1 and CDR2 from the germline V gene are MNHNS and SASEGT. The CDR3 consists of 13 residues. This chain's CDR3 is CASTRAANYGYTF. DNA of the CDR3: TGTGCCAGCACCCGAGCAGCTAACTATGGCTACACCTTC.

At least ten counts were recorded for this clonotype. The chain links TRBV6-1 to TRBJ1-1; a weak D match, TRBD1 (5 bases). The germline CDR1 and CDR2 sequences are MNHNS and SASEGT. V lost 7 bases, J lost 8 bases, and 17 bases lay in between. The CDR3 loop spans 13 amino acids. The CDR3 coding sequence is TGTGCCAGCAAGGCCAGGGCACCCCCCGAAGCTTTCTTT. It is translated as CASKARAPPEAFF.